This TCR beta chain was sequenced for a study of blood T cell repertoires in COVID-19 (TCRdb year 2020). Regarding the research as a whole: Samples from collaborators originated in the United States, Italy and Spain and spanned both the acute and convalescent phases of COVID-19. Subjects who had been exposed to COVID-19, were actively infected with it, or had recovered from it provided the deeply sampled blood TCRbeta repertoires that made up the dataset. Where available, HLA class I and class II types were taken from metadata supplied by the sample provider and were not determined by assay-based typing. The repertoires were made available in a free public database intended to serve as a resource for research on the immune response to SARS-CoV-2. The material from the prospective study consisted of cDNA or gDNA derived from T cells, B-cell-depleted T cells, or PBMCs. Samples were obtained from the ongoing ImmuneRACE study (first 160 participants) and from 1,254 subjects provided by 6 global collaborators. The sample metadata nearly always contained a de-identified subject ID, COVID-19 status, age in years and sex.

This clone has just one count. Its binding antigen is unknown. Base quality data are lacking; no much larger clone is found one base away. Overall study results and their limits: The quantity of clinical and demographic metadata differed by source and by participant and was supplied without curation.

In the prospective study, participants were roughly 18 to 90 years old, resided in 24 geographic areas of the United States, and were enrolled through a virtual design. To assign participants to cohorts, the prospective study relied on clinical history that participants themselves reported in a screening survey and a study questionnaire. Recovered participants in ImmuneRACE Cohort 3 were defined as having two consecutive negative NP/OP PCR tests, clearance from a healthcare professional, or resolution of symptoms. Each participant in the prospective study had whole blood, serum and a nasopharyngeal or oropharyngeal swab collected by mobile phlebotomists. Over a roughly 2-month period, participants in the prospective study had the option of providing additional blood draws and questionnaires. Blood samples from the prospective study were shipped frozen or at room temperature prior to DNA extraction.

TCRbeta CDR3 regions were amplified from genomic DNA using the immunoSEQ Assay, a bias-controlled multiplex PCR. From the authors' description of their analysis: The number of nucleated cells in each sample was estimated by amplification of reference gene primers within the assay. To quantify the absolute abundance of each unique TCRbeta CDR3 rearrangement, sequence reads were collapsed and filtered. For each sample, productive Simpson clonality was calculated as the square root of Simpson's diversity index over productive rearrangements. TCRdb holds this immuneACCESS table with in-frame rearrangements only. Some clones are missing; in checked studies, unresolved V genes explain under half, and the rest has no known cause. V, J and clone size derive from that table, while D and trimming were established from the DNA sequence. For this sample the table gives 390,000 or so clones, of which around 83% were detected only once. Jointly, the top ten make up around 5% of the sample.

V loses 1 base at its end and J loses 4 bases; junction bases beyond the gene matches: 5. The CDR3 measures 17 amino acids from cysteine to phenylalanine. Of all the DNA, just the CDR3 is kept, 51 bases in frame from base 1. CDR1 and CDR2 (LGHDT, YNNKEL) derive from the germline V gene (reference sequence). The TCR originated in a woman aged 45-60 years who had recovered from COVID-19. Sequenced material: PBMCs or T cells enriched from blood (not recorded which). The chain uses TRBV3-1 (or the pseudogene TRBV3-2) and TRBJ2-3, and 13 junction bases match TRBD2. The DNA sequence is given as TGTGCCAGCAGCCAAGCCGGACTAGCGGGAGCTTCAGATACGCAGTATTTT. Its protein is CASSQAGLAGASDTQYF.